This T cell receptor (beta chain) was sequenced in a study of cytomegalovirus exposure and HLA in healthy donors. PCR was performed using 60 Vbeta and 13 Jbeta primers. Profiled with immunoSEQ multiplex PCR; TCRdb holds only in-frame clones, not every one. The table shows roughly 200,000 clones, with less than 80% occurring only once. Trimming stripped 4 bases from V and 4 bases from J, with 17 bases between. The CDR3 loop spans 16 amino acids. The germline gives CDR1 MNHEY, CDR2 SMNVEV (reference sequence). The receptor was derived from a woman in her thirties or forties in good health and CMV-seronegative. Input material: PBMCs. This chain joins TRBV27 and TRBJ2-1, with D maybe TRBD1 (5 bases). The CDR3: CASSSLLGQGYNEQFF. The CDR3 DNA reads TGTGCCAGCAGTTCCCTCTTAGGTCAGGGATACAATGAGCAGTTCTTC.